A single sample is the source of the 13 T cell receptor beta chains below, sequenced in a study of OX40 agonist ivuxolimab in advanced cancers. Data came from immunoSEQ multiplex PCR; TCRdb stores just in-frame clones and leaves some out. The data show 100,000 or so clones, with more than 75% seen just once and over 0.7% held by the top ten. Specimen: CD4+ or CD8+ T cells sorted from blood, collected in a trial of the OX40 agonist ivuxolimab. The receptor set was obtained from an adult with an advanced solid tumor such as melanoma, head and neck, liver or kidney cancer.

The chain couples TRBV6-5 to TRBJ2-2; D is perhaps TRBD2 (6 bases). Germline loops: CDR1 MNHEY, CDR2 SVGAGI. Trimming took off 5 bases at V and 3 bases at J, with 7 bases between the two ends. CDR3 length: 13 residues. The CDR3 here is CASSGGDTGELFF. CDR3 nucleotide sequence: TGTGCCAGCAGTGGAGGGGACACCGGGGAGCTGTTTTTT.

CDR3 region: CASSPIGQRGNYGYTF. The CDR3 bases are TGTGCCAGCTCACCCATTGGGCAACGTGGTAACTATGGCTACACCTTC. The chain joins TRBV18 to TRBJ1-2; D is undetermined. Germline values: CDR1 KGHSH, CDR2 LQKENI. The CDR3 extends over 16 amino acids. V lost 3 bases to trimming and J lost 1 base, with 15 bases between them. The variable domain in full, completed from reference TRBV18 and TRBJ1-2, reads NAGVMQNPRHLVRRRGQEARLRCSPMKGHSHVYWYRQLPEEGLKFMVYLQKENIIDESGMPKERFSAEFPKEGPSILRIQQVVRGDSAAYFCASSPIGQRGNYGYTFGSGTRLTVV.

A note on this clone: Other DNA sequences of this sample code for an identical CDR3. The chain employs TRBV10-2 and TRBJ2-1; D is undetermined. V dropped 6 bases and J dropped 2 bases, with 8 bases sitting between them. Germline CDR1 and CDR2: WSHSY and SAAADI. This CDR3 is built from 13 residues. The DNA of the CDR3 is TGCGCCAGCAGCGGCGTTACCTACAATGAGCAGTTCTTC. This codes for CASSGVTYNEQFF.

This CDR3 reads CASRNRLSSSYNEQFF. The CDR3 nucleotides read TGTGCCAGCAGGAATCGTTTATCGAGCTCCTACAATGAGCAGTTCTTC. The chain couples TRBV7-2 to TRBJ2-1; D remains unclear. CDR3 length: 16 amino acids. Germline V gene sequence: CDR1 SGHTA, CDR2 FQGNSA. Between the trimmed V and J ends, which lost 6 bases and 0 bases, there was a span of 15 bases.

The chain carries TRBV7-9 and TRBJ1-1; D remains ambiguous. Germline V gene data show CDR1 as SEHNR and CDR2 as FQNEAQ (reference sequence). The CDR3 spans 13 residues. Between the trimmed V and J ends, which lost 1 base and 0 bases, there was a span of 3 bases. CDR3 in DNA: TGTGCCAGCAGCTTAGAGGTGAACACTGAAGCTTTCTTT. This sequence encodes CASSLEVNTEAFF.

The chain joins TRBV4-2 to TRBJ1-1; D not certain. This CDR3 has 13 residues. Germline CDR1 and CDR2: LGHNA and YNFKEQ. The V and J ends lost 0 bases and 0 bases respectively, with 2 bases between them. Here the CDR3 reads CASSQDLNTEAFF. In DNA form, the CDR3 reads TGTGCCAGCAGCCAAGATCTGAACACTGAAGCTTTCTTT.

The chain uses TRBV9 and TRBJ1-1; weak D call: TRBD1 (6 bases). The germline V gene has CDR1 SGDLS and CDR2 YYNGEE. The CDR3 has 15 residues. V lost 3 bases and J 4 bases, leaving 16 bases between the germline ends. The CDR3 bases are TGTGCCAGCAGCGCCACAGGGAGGGGGAGCACTGAAGCTTTCTTT. Translated: CASSATGRGSTEAFF.

J is TRBJ1-2 and V is TRBV7-2; D is undetermined. Trimming pared 0 bases from V and 8 bases from J, leaving 10 bases between. Germline assignment: CDR1 SGHTA and CDR2 FQGNSA. The CDR3 spans 13 residues. The CDR3 DNA follows: TGTGCCAGCAGCTTAGCGCTAGGGAAAGGCTACACCTTC. As protein: CASSLALGKGYTF.

This chain links TRBV7-2 with TRBJ2-1; 14 bases align to TRBD2. J lost 2 bases, V lost 2 bases, and 8 bases had no gene match. This CDR3 is 19 amino acids long. Per germline, CDR1 SGHTA and CDR2 FQGNSA. The CDR3: CASSLMGLAGALTYNEQFF. The CDR3 DNA follows: TGTGCCAGCAGCTTAATGGGACTAGCGGGGGCCCTAACCTACAATGAGCAGTTCTTC.

The V gene is TRBV6-5, the J gene TRBJ1-2; D ambiguous. The CDR3 has 14 residues. Trimming pared 2 bases from V and 4 bases from J, leaving 11 bases between. Germline V CDR1 and CDR2: MNHEY, SVGAGI. The CDR3 DNA reads as TGTGCCAGCAGTTACGTCGATGTAGGCTATGGCTACACCTTC. Its protein product is CASSYVDVGYGYTF.

The chain has TRBV6-5 and TRBJ2-7; no reliable D call. Germline loops: CDR1 MNHEY, CDR2 SVGAGI. The CDR3 sequence is 14 residues long. Trimming cost V 3 bases and J 0 bases, with 9 bases left between them. CDR3 coding DNA: TGTGCCAGCAGTTATGTCCCACCCTCCTACGAGCAGTACTTC. Its translation is CASSYVPPSYEQYF.

V is TRBV5-4 and J is TRBJ2-5, with D perhaps being TRBD1 or TRBD2 (6 bases each). V was trimmed by 4 bases and J by 4 bases, leaving 17 bases between them. Per the germline V gene, CDR1 is SGHNT and CDR2 is YYREEE (reference sequence). The CDR3 is made up of 15 amino acids. CDR3 region: CASSPLPGARETQYF. The CDR3, as DNA: TGTGCCAGCAGCCCACTTCCGGGGGCAAGAGAGACCCAGTACTTC.

The chain joins TRBV19 to TRBJ2-7; 11 bases match TRBD2. Germline V CDR1 and CDR2: LNHDA, SQIVND (reference sequence). The CDR3 spans 16 residues. V was clipped by 5 bases and J by 0 bases; unmatched bases: 6. The chain's CDR3 is CASSRTGLADSYEQYF. CDR3 coding DNA: TGTGCCAGTAGTCGTACGGGACTAGCGGACTCCTACGAGCAGTACTTC.